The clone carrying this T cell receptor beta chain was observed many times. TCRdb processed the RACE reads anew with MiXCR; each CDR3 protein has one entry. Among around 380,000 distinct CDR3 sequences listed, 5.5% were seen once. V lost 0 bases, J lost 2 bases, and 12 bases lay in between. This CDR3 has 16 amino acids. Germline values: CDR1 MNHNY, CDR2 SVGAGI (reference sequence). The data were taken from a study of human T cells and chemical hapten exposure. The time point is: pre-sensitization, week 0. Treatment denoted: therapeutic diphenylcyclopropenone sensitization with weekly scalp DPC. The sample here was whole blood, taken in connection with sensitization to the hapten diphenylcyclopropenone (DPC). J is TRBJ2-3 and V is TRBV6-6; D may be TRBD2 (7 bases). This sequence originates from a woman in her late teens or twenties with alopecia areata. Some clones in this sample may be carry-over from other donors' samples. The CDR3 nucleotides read TGTGCCAGCAGTTACTCGAATGCGGGGGCCACAGATACGCAGTATTTT. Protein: CASSYSNAGATDTQYF.